This TCR beta chain was sequenced during a study of CXCR3-negative and CXCR3-positive naive CD8 T cells. All TRB cDNA libraries came from 5' RACE performed with UMI labels. TCRdb re-called the 5' RACE reads and gives one entry per CDR3 protein, without DNA. With 90,000 to 100,000 distinct CDR3 sequences in the sample, the ten largest clones hold 1.7%. This CDR3 has 15 residues. The chain employs TRBV21-1 and TRBJ2-7; checking the TCRdb D call of TRBD1 is not possible without DNA. TRBV21-1 is a documented pseudogene. Sequencing used naive CXCR3- CD8+ T cells from blood. Subset here: CD45RO-CCR7+CD27+CD95- naive CD8+ T cells lacking CXCR3 (TNR3-). The receptor's source is a human donor in good health. Some clones in this sample may be carry-over from other donors' samples. CDR3 protein: CASSKGASEGYEQYF.